One sample yielded the 9 T cell receptor beta chains listed below, sequenced in a study of cytomegalovirus exposure and HLA in healthy donors (dated by TCRdb to the late 2010s). The library was generated by the immunoSEQ multiplex PCR assay. For the multiplex PCR, a mixture combining 60 forward primers for TCR Vbeta segments and 13 reverse primers for TCR Jbeta segments was used. TCRdb obtained this table from immuneACCESS and retained in-frame rearrangements with V and J assigned. These tables miss some clones; where compared with another copy, unresolved V genes account for less than half of the shortfall, and the remainder is unexplained. Recorded for this sample are around 200,000 clones; approximately 86% of them occurred a single time. Around 0.34% of the sample lies in the top ten. The sample comprised PBMCs. The source is a woman aged 30 to 39 in good health and CMV-seronegative.

The chain carries TRBV5-1 and TRBJ1-1, with D tentatively TRBD1 (5 bases). Trimming pared 0 bases from V and 5 bases from J, leaving 20 bases between. Germline V gene data show CDR1 as SGHRS and CDR2 as YFSETQ. The CDR3 is 17 residues long. The chain's CDR3 is CASSLAVGLDFGTEAFF. DNA for the CDR3: TGCGCCAGCAGCTTGGCGGTGGGGCTCGATTTCGGGACTGAAGCTTTCTTT.

The gene calls are TRBV2 and TRBJ2-5, with a weak D call TRBD2 (5 bases). The CDR3 has 14 amino acids. Between the trimmed V and J ends, which lost 2 bases and 4 bases, there was a span of 11 bases. CDR1 SNHLY and CDR2 FYNNEI come from the germline V gene. This CDR3 is CASSEKVEGETQYF. Written as DNA, the CDR3 is TGTGCCAGCAGTGAAAAGGTAGAGGGAGAGACCCAGTACTTC.

This chain links TRBV18 with TRBJ1-1, with 9 bases that match TRBD1. With V trimmed by 2 bases and J by 5 bases, 6 bases remained unmatched. The germline CDR1 and CDR2 sequences are KGHSH and LQKENI. CDR3 length: 15 residues. In nucleotides, the CDR3 is TGTGCCAGCTCACCAATGGGACAGGGATATACTGAAGCTTTCTTT. This codes for CASSPMGQGYTEAFF.

The CDR3 reads CASSQTPMTADEQFF. The CDR3 nucleotides are TGCGCCAGCAGTCAAACCCCGATGACCGCGGATGAGCAGTTCTTC. This chain connects TRBV23-1 to TRBJ2-1; D gene uncertain. TRBV23-1 carries the ORF label, with uncertain function. The CDR3 runs 15 residues. The V gene lost 2 bases and the J gene lost 8 bases, with 16 bases spanning the gap.

V and J are TRBV2 and TRBJ2-1; 12 bases line up with TRBD2. The V and J ends lost 5 bases and 6 bases, in that order; junction bases with no gene match: 5. This CDR3 comprises 15 residues. CDR1 SNHLY and CDR2 FYNNEI come from the germline V gene. The CDR3 coding sequence is TGTGCCAGCAGTTCGACTAGCGGGGGAGTCAATGAGCAGTTCTTC. Translation: CASSSTSGGVNEQFF. Full variable domain (outside the CDR3, taken from reference TRBV2 and TRBJ2-1): EPEVTQTPSHQVTQMGQEVILRCVPISNHLYFYWYRQILGQKVEFLVSFYNNEISEKSEIFDDQFSVERPDGSNFTLKIRSTKLEDSAMYFCASSSTSGGVNEQFFGPGTRLTVL.

This clone occurred once. The genes are TRBV10-2 and TRBJ2-5; D ambiguous. The J call could be wrong; TRBJ2-7 is a better fit for the DNA end. CDR1 is WSHSY, CDR2 SAAADI, per germline. The CDR3 loop spans 13 amino acids. CDR3 nucleotide sequence: TGCGCCAGCAGTCCCAATTTCCCTTACGAGCAGTACTTC. Translating gives CASSPNFPYEQYF.

The V gene is TRBV7-9, the J gene TRBJ1-1; a weak D match, TRBD1 (5 bases). The germline V gene encodes CDR1 SEHNR and CDR2 FQNEAQ (reference sequence). This CDR3 region has 13 residues. Trimming removed 5 bases at V and 0 bases at J, with 7 bases between. CDR3 nucleotides: TGTGCCAGCAGCCAGACAGTGAACACTGAAGCTTTCTTT. The encoded protein is CASSQTVNTEAFF.

The chain employs TRBV5-1 and TRBJ2-3, with TRBD2 matching over 8 bases. CDR1 and CDR2 from the germline V gene are SGHRS and YFSETQ. The CDR3 spans 15 residues. J gave up 2 bases and V 4 bases, and 6 bases lay outside the gene matches. CDR3 sequence (DNA): TGCGCCAGCAGCCAAACTAGCGGATTCACAGATACGCAGTATTTT. Protein sequence: CASSQTSGFTDTQYF.

The chain recombines TRBV5-1 with TRBJ2-2; 9 nucleotides match TRBD1. V shed 2 bases and J 7 bases; nucleotides not matched to a gene: 9. There are 16 residues in the CDR3. Germline values: CDR1 SGHRS, CDR2 YFSETQ. The CDR3: CASSFSTGTGIGELFF. The CDR3 DNA follows: TGCGCCAGCAGCTTTTCTACCGGGACAGGGATCGGGGAGCTGTTTTTT.